This is a list of T cell receptor beta chains from one sample in a study of cytomegalovirus exposure and HLA in healthy donors. The table came from immunoSEQ multiplex PCR; TCRdb's copy has only in-frame clones and leaves some out. The sample's table shows tens of thousands of clones. The sample comprised PBMCs. The receptors were gathered from a woman aged 45-65 years in good health and CMV-seropositive. The CDR3 runs from the conserved cysteine through the conserved F or W. Fields, in order: V gene, clone size, D gene, J gene, CDR3 DNA, CDR3 protein. D genes are given only for firm matches. Only some rows state a clone size, as once, few, many or a class for expanded clones.

V: TRBV25-1; size: NA; D: TRBD2; J: TRBJ2-2; DNA: TGTGCCAGCAGTCCCGGGACTAGCGGGACGGAGCTGTTTTTT; CDR3: CASSPGTSGTELFF
V: TRBV6-5; size: NA; D: TRBD1; J: TRBJ2-4; DNA: TGTGCCAGCAGTCCGGGACAGGGAGGGAACATTCAGTACTTC; CDR3: CASSPGQGGNIQYF
V: TRBV18; size: NA; D: NA; J: TRBJ1-1; DNA: TGTGCCAGCTCACCCCCACCGGTGGTGGACACTGAAGCTTTCTTT; CDR3: CASSPPPVVDTEAFF
V: TRBV18; size: NA; D: NA; J: TRBJ2-1; DNA: TGTGCCAGCGCGGGGTCGGCCTATGAGCAGTTCTTC; CDR3: CASAGSAYEQFF
V: TRBV6-5; size: NA; D: NA; J: TRBJ2-1; DNA: TGTGCCAGCAGTTACGGAGGAACCGGCGACAATGAGCAGTTCTTC; CDR3: CASSYGGTGDNEQFF
V: TRBV7-9; size: NA; D: NA; J: TRBJ1-1; DNA: TGTGCCAGCAGCTATACCAAACAGACTGAAGCTTTCTTT; CDR3: CASSYTKQTEAFF
V: TRBV2; size: NA; D: TRBD2; J: TRBJ2-3; DNA: TGTGCCAGCGCGAGACTAGCGGGAGGGAAGGGAGGCACAGATACGCAGTATTTT; CDR3: CASARLAGGKGGTDTQYF
V: TRBV6-5; size: NA; D: NA; J: TRBJ1-1; DNA: TGTGCCAGCAGGACCATGGGGGGCACTGAAGCTTTCTTT; CDR3: CASRTMGGTEAFF
V: TRBV29-1; size: NA; D: NA; J: TRBJ1-4; DNA: TGCAGCGTTGAAGATCGGGGGTCTGAAAAACTGTTTTTT; CDR3: CSVEDRGSEKLFF
V: TRBV5-1; size: NA; D: NA; J: TRBJ1-1; DNA: TGCGCCAGCAGGAGACAGAACACTGAAGCTTTCTTT; CDR3: CASRRQNTEAFF
V: TRBV19; size: NA; D: TRBD2; J: TRBJ2-1; DNA: TGTGCCAGTAGTATAGCTAGCGGGACGTGGAATGAGCAGTTCTTC; CDR3: CASSIASGTWNEQFF
V: TRBV6-6; size: medium-sized; D: NA; J: TRBJ1-3; DNA: TGTGCCAGCAGTTACAGCGACGCTGGAAACACCATATATTTT; CDR3: CASSYSDAGNTIYF
V: TRBV7-2; size: NA; D: NA; J: TRBJ2-3; DNA: TGTGCCAGCAGCTTAGGGGCAAGAAGCGGAGATACGCAGTATTTT; CDR3: CASSLGARSGDTQYF
V: TRBV29-1; size: NA; D: NA; J: TRBJ1-4; DNA: TGCAGCGTTGAAGATAGAGGACAGCCTGGTGAAAAACTGTTTTTT; CDR3: CSVEDRGQPGEKLFF
V: TRBV19; size: NA; D: NA; J: TRBJ1-5; DNA: TGTGCCAGTAGTCCCCGGGTGTCAAATGGGCAGCCCCAGCATTTT; CDR3: CASSPRVSNGQPQHF
V: TRBV11-2; size: NA; D: TRBD1; J: TRBJ1-6; DNA: TGTGCCAGCAGCTCCGGACAGGGCCTCCACTTT; CDR3: CASSSGQGLHF
V: TRBV2; size: NA; D: TRBD1; J: TRBJ1-1; DNA: TGTGCCAGCCATGACAGGGTGGGTGAAGCTTTCTTT; CDR3: CASHDRVGEAFF
V: TRBV27; size: NA; D: TRBD1; J: TRBJ2-7; DNA: TGTGCCAGCAGTTTTACAGGGGGCTCCTACGAGCAGTACTTC; CDR3: CASSFTGGSYEQYF
V: TRBV9; size: NA; D: TRBD1; J: TRBJ2-3; DNA: TGTGCCAGCAGCGTAGCCCCGACAGGGACCCCAGATACGCAGTATTTT; CDR3: CASSVAPTGTPDTQYF
V: TRBV28; size: NA; D: TRBD1; J: TRBJ2-7; DNA: TGTGCCAGCAGTCAGGCCGACAGGGGCTACGAGCAGTACTTC; CDR3: CASSQADRGYEQYF
V: TRBV9; size: NA; D: NA; J: TRBJ1-1; DNA: TGTGCCAGCAGCGTAGGGAGTTTGAACACTGAAGCTTTCTTT; CDR3: CASSVGSLNTEAFF
V: TRBV21-1; size: NA; D: NA; J: TRBJ2-1; DNA: TGTGCCAGCAGCAAAGAAGGGACAGGGGGCTGGCGGGAGGGCCCCGGTGAGCAGTTCTTC; CDR3: CASSKEGTGGWREGPGEQFF
V: TRBV18; size: NA; D: TRBD2; J: TRBJ2-3; DNA: TGTGCCAGCTCACCAACCGTCGGACTAGCTGCAACAGATACGCAGTATTTT; CDR3: CASSPTVGLAATDTQYF
V: TRBV6-6; size: NA; D: NA; J: TRBJ1-6; DNA: TGTGCCACCATGGGGAGGGGCGCCTATAATTCACCCCTCCACTTT; CDR3: CATMGRGAYNSPLHF
V: TRBV29-1; size: NA; D: NA; J: TRBJ1-3; DNA: TGCAGCGTTGAAGGCACCCAACAGGCGCTTTCTGGAAACACCATATATTTT; CDR3: CSVEGTQQALSGNTIYF
V: TRBV9; size: NA; D: NA; J: TRBJ1-3; DNA: TGTGCCAGCAGCTTCAGACAGGAAACAACCATATATTTT; CDR3: CASSFRQETTIYF
V: TRBV6-1; size: NA; D: NA; J: TRBJ2-5; DNA: TGTGCCAGCAGTGAATGGACAGCCGCAGCCCAAGAGACCCAGTACTTC; CDR3: CASSEWTAAAQETQYF
V: TRBV30; size: NA; D: NA; J: TRBJ1-3; DNA: TGTGCCTGGAGTGTTGGGGGACAACCTTCGAGCTCTGGAAACACCATATATTTT; CDR3: CAWSVGGQPSSSGNTIYF
V: TRBV13; size: NA; D: NA; J: TRBJ2-5; DNA: TGTGCCAGCAGCTTGTACGGGGTGCAAGAGACCCAGTACTTC; CDR3: CASSLYGVQETQYF
V: TRBV5-1; size: NA; D: NA; J: TRBJ2-3; DNA: TGCGCCAGCAGAGGTCAGACTAGCACAGATACGCAGTATTTT; CDR3: CASRGQTSTDTQYF
V: TRBV6-1; size: NA; D: TRBD1; J: TRBJ1-5; DNA: TGTGCCAGCAACTTACAGGGGGCCAGCAATCAGCCCCAGCATTTT; CDR3: CASNLQGASNQPQHF
V: TRBV6-5; size: NA; D: NA; J: TRBJ2-7; DNA: TGTGCCAGCAGACCTACCGGGTCCTACTCCTACGAGCAGTACTTC; CDR3: CASRPTGSYSYEQYF